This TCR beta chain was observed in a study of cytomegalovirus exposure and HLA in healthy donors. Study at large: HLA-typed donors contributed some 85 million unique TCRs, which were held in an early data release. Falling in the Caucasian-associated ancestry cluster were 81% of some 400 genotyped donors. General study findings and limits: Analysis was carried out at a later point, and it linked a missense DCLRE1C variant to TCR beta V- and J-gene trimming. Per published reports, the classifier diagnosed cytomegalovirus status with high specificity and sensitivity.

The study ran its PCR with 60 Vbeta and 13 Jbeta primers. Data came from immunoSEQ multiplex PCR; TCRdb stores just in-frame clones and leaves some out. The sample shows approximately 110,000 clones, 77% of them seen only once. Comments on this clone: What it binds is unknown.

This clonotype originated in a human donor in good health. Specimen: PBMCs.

The CDR3 region has the DNA TGTGCCAGCAGCTTAGCACAGGTACAGAACTATGGCTACACCTTC. It yields the protein CASSLAQVQNYGYTF. The rearrangement joins TRBV7-2 to TRBJ1-2, with TRBD1 as a possible D gene (5 bases). The CDR3 covers 15 residues. CDR1 SGHTA and CDR2 FQGNSA come from the germline V gene. V gave up 0 bases and J gave up 2 bases, with 10 bases separating them.